This TCR beta chain originates from a study of Ad26.COV2.S vaccination and SARS-CoV-2 variants. Treatment denoted: around 19 received Ad26.COV2.S at low or high dose, single or two shots; about 5 received placebo; per-sample allocation not given. Collection of samples fell on day 63 after the first vaccine or placebo injection. Wuhan-strain spike was delivered by a replication-incompetent Ad26 vector. Clones were read by immunoSEQ multiplex PCR, and TCRdb kept only the in-frame ones, dropping some. The table records over 400,000 clones, roughly 88% of them present only once. Germline loops: CDR1 SGHAT, CDR2 FQDESV (reference sequence). This CDR3 contains 12 residues. V gave up 6 bases and J gave up 6 bases, with 10 bases separating them.

The sample in question was peripheral blood, obtained in a trial of Ad26.COV2.S vaccine versus placebo. The sequence was obtained from a person aged 18-65 years who received the Ad26.COV2.S COVID-19 vaccine or a placebo. The V gene is TRBV11-1, the J gene TRBJ2-3, with D unclear. The CDR3 region has the DNA TGTGCCAGCAGGTCGACGGTGGATACGCAGTATTTT. It yields the protein CASRSTVDTQYF.